Here is one T cell receptor beta chain with its context. Its antigen is undetermined. The CDR3 runs 15 residues. Germline V gene data show CDR1 as MNHNY and CDR2 as SVGAGI (reference sequence). V gave up 5 bases and J gave up 3 bases; unmatched junction bases: 7. The sample belongs to a study of blood T cells in healthy people across ages. Per sample, no less than 5 micrograms of total RNA were extracted. Then a second PCR, running about 6 to 12 cycles, was carried out with a sample-barcoded 5' primer and a J-beta primer mix. One entry per CDR3 protein results from TCRdb running MiXCR on the 5' RACE reads. Here the sample spans about 680,000 distinct CDR3 sequences, around 49% being singletons. The study, taken as a whole, reports: Strong correlation linked observed beta diversity and percent naive T cells.

This chain links TRBV6-6 with TRBJ1-2; 9 nucleotides agree with TRBD1. The sequence came from a woman aged 60 to 75 in good health. The source material was blood. As DNA, the CDR3 is TGTGCCAGCAGTGCCCGGGACAGGGCAGACTATGGCTACACCTTC. Translated, it gives CASSARDRADYGYTF.